This T cell receptor (beta chain) was sequenced in a study of cytomegalovirus exposure and HLA in healthy donors. Concerning this clone itself: What it binds is unknown.

The V end was cut by 3 bases, the J end by 0 bases, with 17 bases between. Looked up from germline, CDR1 is SEHNR and CDR2 is FQNEAQ (reference sequence). This CDR3 is 18 amino acids long. Study-wide results and caveats: Being productive about 87% or about 30% of the time was typical of most TCR beta V segments in an earlier analysis.

PCR primers comprised 60 Vbeta and 13 Jbeta primers. Libraries were prepared by immunoSEQ multiplex PCR; TCRdb keeps only in-frame clonotypes and omits some of them. The sample has roughly 120,000 clones, 80% seen once. The source is a woman aged 60-75 years in good health and CMV-seropositive. J is TRBJ2-2 and V is TRBV7-9; possible D gene TRBD2, 6 bases. The sample comprised PBMCs. CDR3 amino acids: CASSFHLARFANTGELFF. The CDR3 DNA follows: TGTGCCAGCAGCTTTCACCTAGCGAGATTCGCGAACACCGGGGAGCTGTTTTTT.